One and the same sample provided the 23 T cell receptor beta chains below, sequenced in a study of blood T cell repertoires in COVID-19. Profiled with immunoSEQ multiplex PCR; TCRdb holds only in-frame clones, not every one. The data contain hundreds of thousands of clones, approximately 92% of them singletons. Sequencing was done on a sample of PBMCs or T cells enriched from blood (not recorded which). All receptors come from a man younger than 45 who had recovered from COVID-19.

The CDR3 protein is CASSLGLNSYEQYF. The CDR3 nucleotides read TGTGCCAGCAGCTTAGGTCTTAACTCCTACGAGCAGTACTTC. The chain is built from TRBV13 and TRBJ2-7; D remains ambiguous. Trimming shortened V by 0 bases and J by 0 bases, and 6 bases separated the two germline ends. The CDR3 loop spans 14 amino acids. Germline loops: CDR1 PRHDT, CDR2 FYEKMQ (reference sequence). The full variable domain, its missing parts supplied by reference TRBV13 and TRBJ2-7, is AAGVIQSPRHLIKEKRETATLKCYPIPRHDTVYWYQQGPGQDPQFLISFYEKMQSDKGSIPDRFSAQQFSDYHSELNMSSLELGDSALYFCASSLGLNSYEQYFGPGTRLTVT.

The chain joins TRBV3-1 (or the pseudogene TRBV3-2) to TRBJ2-2, with 10 bases fitting TRBD1. This CDR3 region has 16 residues. Germline CDR1 and CDR2: LGHDT and YNNKEL (reference sequence). V lost 3 bases, J lost 4 bases, and 5 bases stayed unmatched. The chain's CDR3 is CASSQTGGYGTGELFF. In DNA, the CDR3 is TGTGCCAGCAGCCAGACAGGGGGCTACGGCACCGGGGAGCTGTTTTTT.

The V gene is TRBV28, the J gene TRBJ1-1, with TRBD1 identical over 11 bases. This CDR3 is built from 16 residues. Germline V gene data show CDR1 as MDHEN and CDR2 as SYDVKM. The V gene end was trimmed by 6 bases and the J gene end by 0 bases; junction bases not matched to a gene: 6. The CDR3 region is CASRRRDRGMNTEAFF. CDR3 coding DNA: TGTGCCAGCAGGAGACGGGACAGGGGGATGAACACTGAAGCTTTCTTT.

DNA of the CDR3: TGTGCCAGCAGCTACAGCACAGGGGCGGGAAACACTGAAGCTTTCTTT. It codes for CASSYSTGAGNTEAFF. V is TRBV28 and J is TRBJ1-1, with 7 positions matching TRBD1. Germline V gene sequence: CDR1 MDHEN, CDR2 SYDVKM. This CDR3 region has 16 residues. The J segment lost 2 bases and the V segment lost 6 bases, leaving 12 bases of the junction unmatched.

J is TRBJ1-4 and V is TRBV5-1; the D gene is possibly TRBD1 (6 bases). V shed 4 bases and J shed 3 bases, with 16 bases lying between them. Germline V gene data show CDR1 as SGHRS and CDR2 as YFSETQ. The CDR3 runs to 16 residues. CDR3: CASSPGWGQANEKLFF. CDR3 coding DNA: TGCGCCAGCAGCCCGGGCTGGGGGCAGGCTAATGAAAAACTGTTTTTT.

The V gene is TRBV5-1, the J gene TRBJ1-1; D unresolved. CDR3 size: 13 residues. V was cut by 4 bases and J by 1 base, with 8 bases left in between. Looked up from germline, CDR1 is SGHRS and CDR2 is YFSETQ. The CDR3, as DNA: TGCGCCAGCAGCAAGAGACAGAACACTGAAGCTTTCTTT. Protein sequence: CASSKRQNTEAFF.

This sequence joins TRBV2 and TRBJ2-7, with 12 nucleotides matching TRBD2. The length of the CDR3 is 15 residues. Germline V gene data show CDR1 as SNHLY and CDR2 as FYNNEI. V shed 8 bases, J shed 4 bases, and the junction held 9 bases outside the gene matches. In nucleotides, the CDR3 is TGTGCCAGCCGGAGGACTAGCGGGATAGGGTACGAGCAGTACTTC. Translation gives CASRRTSGIGYEQYF.

This clone was observed a single time. V gene TRBV19 combines with J gene TRBJ2-1; D gene ambiguous. V lost 3 bases and J lost 4, with 7 bases in between. CDR1 is LNHDA and CDR2 is SQIVND in the germline V gene (reference sequence). CDR3 length: 13 amino acids. The CDR3 bases are TGTGCCAGTAGTATGAGGCAGTACAATGAGCAGTTCTTC. This translates into CASSMRQYNEQFF.

This chain links TRBV5-6 with TRBJ2-3, with 11 bases matching TRBD1. This CDR3 comprises 15 residues. V shed 5 bases and J 3 bases; nucleotides not matched to a gene: 5. Germline values: CDR1 SGHDT, CDR2 YYEEEE. CDR3: CASSTGTGGTDTQYF. The CDR3 DNA is TGTGCCAGCAGTACCGGGACAGGGGGGACAGATACGCAGTATTTT. Based on the CDR3 plus reference TRBV5-6 and TRBJ2-3, the full variable domain is DAGVTQSPTHLIKTRGQQVTLRCSPKSGHDTVSWYQQALGQGPQFIFQYYEEEERQRGNFPDRFSGHQFPNYSSELNVNALLLGDSALYLCASSTGTGGTDTQYFGPGTRLTVL.

V is TRBV10-1 and J is TRBJ2-3; D is perhaps TRBD2 (5 bases). The V end lost 3 bases, the J end lost 0 bases, and 16 bases lay between the germline ends. The CDR3 covers 17 residues. CDR1 and CDR2 (germline): WNHNN, SYGVQD (reference sequence). The CDR3 sequence is CASSDPRVSGSTDTQYF. CDR3 coding DNA: TGCGCCAGCAGTGACCCGCGGGTGAGCGGAAGCACAGATACGCAGTATTTT.

The V gene is TRBV9, the J gene TRBJ2-2; D perhaps matches TRBD1 (6 bases). The CDR3 totals 15 residues. CDR1 SGDLS and CDR2 YYNGEE come from the germline V gene. With 3 bases removed from V and 0 bases from J, the gap between germline ends came to 9 bases. CDR3 sequence reads: CASSADRTNTGELFF. The DNA for the CDR3 is TGTGCCAGCAGCGCGGACAGAACGAACACCGGGGAGCTGTTTTTT.

This rearrangement joins TRBV19 to TRBJ2-5, with 11 nucleotides matching TRBD1. Trimming cost V 4 bases and J 6 bases; bases outside gene matches: 7. CDR1 and CDR2 from the germline V gene are LNHDA and SQIVND (reference sequence). This CDR3 has 15 amino acids. CDR3 protein: CASSTAGTGGQTQYF. DNA of the CDR3: TGTGCCAGTAGTACCGCAGGGACAGGGGGGCAGACCCAGTACTTC.

The gene calls are TRBV21-1 and TRBJ2-3; the table's D call, TRBD2, has no DNA check behind it. TRBV21-1 is a pseudogene segment. The CDR3 loop spans 14 amino acids. The DNA of the CDR3 is TGTGCCAGCAGCTCTAAGCGGCTCACAGATACGCAGTATTTT. It translates to CASSSKRLTDTQYF.

The genes are TRBV3-1 (or the pseudogene TRBV3-2) and TRBJ1-1; D gene ambiguous. CDR3 size: 12 residues. Germline values: CDR1 LGHDT, CDR2 YNNKEL (reference sequence). V lost 2 bases and J lost 3, with 4 bases in between. CDR3 in DNA: TGTGCCAGCAGCCAAACGGACACTGAAGCTTTCTTT. Its translation: CASSQTDTEAFF.

The chain links TRBV6-5 to TRBJ1-4, with 7 bases aligning to TRBD1. The CDR3 has 14 residues. Germline V CDR1 and CDR2: MNHEY, SVGAGI. Trimming at V came to 6 bases and at J to 6 bases, leaving 7 bases not matched to a gene. This CDR3 is CASSHRGMDEKLFF. Written as DNA, the CDR3 is TGTGCCAGCAGCCACAGGGGCATGGATGAAAAACTGTTTTTT.

The genes are TRBV5-4 and TRBJ1-5; no reliable D call. Germline lookup yields CDR1 SGHNT and CDR2 YYREEE (reference sequence). The CDR3 consists of 13 residues. V lost 0 bases and J lost 5, with 6 bases in between. The CDR3 sequence: CASSLDSYQPQHF. DNA of the CDR3: TGTGCCAGCAGCTTGGACAGCTATCAGCCCCAGCATTTT.

The V and J genes are TRBV19 and TRBJ2-5, with unresolved D. The CDR3 is 14 residues long. V was clipped by 5 bases and J by 5 bases, with 15 bases between them. Germline-derived CDR1 and CDR2 are LNHDA and SQIVND (reference sequence). The CDR3 loop is CASSVTRLSETQYF. In nucleotides, the CDR3 is TGTGCCAGTAGTGTAACAAGACTCTCGGAGACCCAGTACTTC.

The rearrangement uses TRBV10-2 and TRBJ2-3, with 12 nucleotides matching TRBD2. The CDR3 totals 16 residues. Germline V gene lookup returns CDR1 WSHSY and CDR2 SAAADI. The V segment lost 6 bases and the J segment 3 bases; nucleotides outside the gene matches: 7. The CDR3 sequence: CASSQRLAGETDTQYF. CDR3 coding DNA: TGCGCCAGCAGCCAAAGACTAGCGGGAGAAACAGATACGCAGTATTTT.

The chain recombines TRBV2 with TRBJ1-2; TRBD1 aligns across 8 bases. Unmatched junction bases numbered 11, after V lost 6 bases and J lost 5 bases. CDR3 length: 15 residues. Germline CDR1 SNHLY, CDR2 FYNNEI. As DNA, the CDR3 is TGTGCCAGCAGCGCGAGGACAGGGTCTCCATATGGCTACACCTTC. Translated: CASSARTGSPYGYTF.

The chain employs TRBV28 and TRBJ1-5; 9 bases line up with TRBD1. The CDR3 runs to 16 residues. The J segment lost 1 base and the V segment lost 2 bases, leaving 3 bases of the junction unmatched. Germline CDR1 is MDHEN and CDR2 is SYDVKM. In nucleotides, the CDR3 is TGTGCCAGCAGTTTACTCGGACAGGGGAGCAATCAGCCCCAGCATTTT. As protein: CASSLLGQGSNQPQHF. The whole variable domain, remainder taken from reference TRBV28 and TRBJ1-5, is DVKVTQSSRYLVKRTGEKVFLECVQDMDHENMFWYRQDPGLGLRLIYFSYDVKMKEKGDIPEGYSVSREKKERFSLILESASTNQTSMYLCASSLLGQGSNQPQHFGDGTRLSIL.

This sequence joins TRBV3-1 (or the pseudogene TRBV3-2) and TRBJ2-5, with 10 nucleotides matching TRBD2. The length of the CDR3 is 18 residues. The V and J ends lost 4 bases and 1 base, in that order; junction bases with no gene match: 12. From germline, CDR1 is LGHDT and CDR2 YNNKEL (reference sequence). CDR3 DNA: TGTGCCAGCAGCCCGAGTCTGATTAGACTAGCGGGCCAAGAGACCCAGTACTTC. Its protein product is CASSPSLIRLAGQETQYF.

The chain uses TRBV28 and TRBJ1-5; D call uncertain. V lost 2 bases, J lost 2 bases, and 10 bases lay in between. Germline assignment: CDR1 MDHEN and CDR2 SYDVKM. The CDR3 contains 15 residues. The CDR3 DNA reads as TGTGCCAGCAGTTTAAGCCAAGTCGGCAATCAGCCCCAGCATTTT. As protein: CASSLSQVGNQPQHF. The variable domain in full, completed from reference TRBV28 and TRBJ1-5, reads DVKVTQSSRYLVKRTGEKVFLECVQDMDHENMFWYRQDPGLGLRLIYFSYDVKMKEKGDIPEGYSVSREKKERFSLILESASTNQTSMYLCASSLSQVGNQPQHFGDGTRLSIL.

The chain links TRBV28 to TRBJ2-7, with D perhaps matching TRBD2 (5 bases). The CDR3 covers 16 residues. Trimming stripped 5 bases from V and 2 bases from J, with 19 bases between. Germline-derived CDR1 and CDR2 are MDHEN and SYDVKM. CDR3 loop: CASSLSRAKRPYEQYF. In nucleotides, the CDR3 is TGTGCCAGCAGTCTCTCTCGGGCAAAGCGGCCCTACGAGCAGTACTTC.